The source of this T cell receptor (beta chain) is a study of blood T cells in healthy people across ages. Study-wide findings and caveats: CMV status of donors was not determined, possibly confounding expanded clonotype changes. Donors of long life had a larger count of naive CD4+ cells and greater diversity than aged donors. TCR beta diversity, measured per million T cells, fell in a roughly linear way with age.

This clonotype occurred many times. Its antigen is unidentified. V was cut by 4 bases and J by 0 bases, with 17 bases left in between. Germline CDR1 SGHKS, CDR2 YYEKEE (reference sequence). The CDR3 length is 16 residues. For the second PCR, which ran for roughly 7 to 11 cycles, a sample-barcoded 5' primer and a J-beta primer mix were used. TCRdb redid the calling of the 5' RACE reads with MiXCR, one entry per CDR3 protein. Here the sample spans about 1.7 million distinct CDR3 sequences, 25% to 30% being singletons. Researchers isolated at least 6.5 million PBMCs per sample. The chain employs TRBV5-5 and TRBJ2-7, with D unclear. Material: blood. The sequence was obtained from a woman aged 25 to 39 in good health. The CDR3 is CASSGVHLDLSYEQYF. The CDR3, as DNA: TGTGCCAGCAGCGGTGTCCATCTCGACCTCTCCTACGAGCAGTACTTC.